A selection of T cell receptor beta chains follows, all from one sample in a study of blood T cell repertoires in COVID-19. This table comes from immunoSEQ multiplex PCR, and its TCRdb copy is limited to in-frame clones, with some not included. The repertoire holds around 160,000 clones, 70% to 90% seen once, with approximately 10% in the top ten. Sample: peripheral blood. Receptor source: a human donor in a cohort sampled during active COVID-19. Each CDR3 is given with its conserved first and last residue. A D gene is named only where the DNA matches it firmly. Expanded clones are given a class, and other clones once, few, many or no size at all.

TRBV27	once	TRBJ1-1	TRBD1	TGTGCCAGCAGCTGGACAGGGAACACTGAAGCTTTCTTT	CASSWTGNTEAFF
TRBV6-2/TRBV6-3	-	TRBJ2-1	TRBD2	TGTGCCAGCAGTTACCGGACAGGACTAGCGCCTAGCTCCTACAATGAGCAGTTCTTC	CASSYRTGLAPSSYNEQFF
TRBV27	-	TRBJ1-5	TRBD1	TGTGCCAGCAGCAACACGGGACAGGGGTCACCCCAGCATTTT	CASSNTGQGSPQHF
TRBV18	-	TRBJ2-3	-	TGTGCCAGCTCAGGTAACAGGGTCCCAGATACGCAGTATTTT	CASSGNRVPDTQYF
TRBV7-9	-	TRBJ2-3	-	TGTGCCAGCAGCTCTGAGTCGGGTGGAGATACGCAGTATTTT	CASSSESGGDTQYF
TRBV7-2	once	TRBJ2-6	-	TGTGCCAGCAGCCCCGGGAGTCCTGGGGCCAACGTCCTGACTTTC	CASSPGSPGANVLTF
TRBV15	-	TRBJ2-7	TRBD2	TGTGCCACCAGCAGTGACCGGACTAGCGGGAGATACGAGCAGTACTTC	CATSSDRTSGRYEQYF
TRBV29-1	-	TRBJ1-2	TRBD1	TGCAGCGTTGGTGGGGACAGGTTAAGCGGCTACACCTTC	CSVGGDRLSGYTF
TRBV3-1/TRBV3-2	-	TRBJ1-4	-	TGTGCCAGCAGCCAAGATCTAGGGGCGGCTAATGAAAAACTGTTTTTT	CASSQDLGAANEKLFF
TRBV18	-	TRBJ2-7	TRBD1	TGTGCCAGCTCACCGGGACAGGAAATTTACGAGCAGTACTTC	CASSPGQEIYEQYF